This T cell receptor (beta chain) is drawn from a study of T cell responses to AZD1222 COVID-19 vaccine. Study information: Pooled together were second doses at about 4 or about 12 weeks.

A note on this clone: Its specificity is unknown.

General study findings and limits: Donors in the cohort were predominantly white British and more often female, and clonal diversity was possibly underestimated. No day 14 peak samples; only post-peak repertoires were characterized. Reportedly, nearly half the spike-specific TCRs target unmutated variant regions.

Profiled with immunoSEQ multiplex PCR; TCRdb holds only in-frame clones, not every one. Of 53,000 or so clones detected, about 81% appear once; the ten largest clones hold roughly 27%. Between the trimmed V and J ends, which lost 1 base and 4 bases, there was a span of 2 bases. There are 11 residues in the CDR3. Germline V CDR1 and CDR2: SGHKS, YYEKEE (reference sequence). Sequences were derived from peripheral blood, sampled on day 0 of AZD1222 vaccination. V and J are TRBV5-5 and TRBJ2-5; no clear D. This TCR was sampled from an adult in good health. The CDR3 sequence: CASSLLETQYF. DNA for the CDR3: TGTGCCAGCAGCTTGTTAGAGACCCAGTACTTC.